The 9 T cell receptor beta chains below were found in one sample sequenced in a study of shared clonotypes between healthy human individuals. The naive CD8 population came from CD45RO-negative cells selected for CCR7, without terminally differentiated effector memory CD45RA+ cells. TCRdb's table, derived via immunoSEQ multiplex PCR, lists solely in-frame clones and lacks some. The sample has around 2,000,000 clones; approximately 94% are singletons. Sequencing input: naive CD8+ T cells from PBMCs. These receptors were taken from a man younger than 35 in good health. Some clones in this sample may be carry-over from other donors' samples.

Concerning this clone itself: Distinct nucleotide sequences in the sample also encode this CDR3. The CDR3 is CASSVGGEQYF. CDR3 nucleotide sequence: TGTGCCAGCAGCGTAGGCGGCGAGCAGTACTTC. The chain has TRBV9 and TRBJ2-7; D ambiguous. The V and J ends lost 0 bases and 6 bases respectively, with 4 bases between them. The V gene's germline CDR1 is SGDLS and CDR2 YYNGEE. CDR3 length equals 11 residues.

This clone was seen once. The chain joins TRBV5-1 to TRBJ1-1; the D gene is possibly TRBD1 (5 bases). CDR3 length equals 15 residues. Between the trimmed V and J ends, which lost 4 bases and 1 base, there was a span of 14 bases. Per the germline V gene, CDR1 is SGHRS and CDR2 is YFSETQ. DNA of the CDR3: TGCGCCAGCAGCCCTTTGGACACGGCGAACACTGAAGCTTTCTTT. The encoded protein is CASSPLDTANTEAFF.

J is TRBJ1-2 and V is TRBV28; the D gene is possibly TRBD1 (6 bases). The CDR3 spans 15 residues. The V end was cut by 4 bases, the J end by 4 bases, with 16 bases between. Germline CDR1 and CDR2: MDHEN and SYDVKM. The CDR3 nucleotides are TGTGCCAGCAGTTCGCGGGGGGCGCTGATCTATGGCTACACCTTC. As protein: CASSSRGALIYGYTF.

The V gene is TRBV9, the J gene TRBJ2-2; no reliable D call. Trimming shortened V by 0 bases and J by 4 bases, and 10 bases separated the two germline ends. Germline V gene data show CDR1 as SGDLS and CDR2 as YYNGEE. The CDR3 is 15 residues long. CDR3: CASSVVEDSTGELFF. The CDR3 nucleotides are TGTGCCAGCAGCGTAGTCGAGGATTCCACCGGGGAGCTGTTTTTT. The variable domain in full, with the rest retrieved from reference TRBV9 and TRBJ2-2, is DSGVTQTPKHLITATGQRVTLRCSPRSGDLSVYWYQQSLDQGLQFLIQYYNGEERAKGNILERFSAQQFPDLHSELNLSSLELGDSALYFCASSVVEDSTGELFFGEGSRLTVL.

The DNA of the CDR3 is TGTGCCAGCAGCCTTGGACAGGGCCCCCACGAGCAGTACTTC. Its translation: CASSLGQGPHEQYF. The rearrangement links TRBV7-3 to TRBJ2-7, with 8 bases fitting TRBD1. The CDR3 contains 14 residues. From germline, CDR1 is SGHTA and CDR2 FQGTGA. With 5 bases clipped from V and 5 bases from J, the junction kept 8 bases outside the gene matches.

This rearrangement joins TRBV10-2 to TRBJ2-3, with 8 bases aligning to TRBD1. J lost 2 bases, V lost 6 bases, and 7 bases had no gene match. The germline gives CDR1 WSHSY, CDR2 SAAADI. The CDR3 is 15 residues long. The CDR3 reads CASSQGQASTDTQYF. The CDR3 nucleotides read TGCGCCAGCAGCCAGGGACAGGCGTCCACAGATACGCAGTATTTT.

Only a few counts were recorded for this clone. The chain uses TRBV10-1 and TRBJ1-5; 8 bases are a match to TRBD1. V lost 7 bases and J lost 0; bases outside the gene matches: 5. The CDR3 totals 15 residues. The germline V gene has CDR1 WNHNN and CDR2 SYGVQD (reference sequence). For the CDR3, the DNA is TGCGCCAGCACCCGACAGGGGTATAGCAATCAGCCCCAGCATTTT. It translates to CASTRQGYSNQPQHF.

The CDR3 DNA sequence: TGTGCCAGCAGTTTAGGCCCCAAGGGGCCGACTGTCTATGGCTACACCTTC. Protein: CASSLGPKGPTVYGYTF. The V call is TRBV27, the J call TRBJ1-2; the D gene is possibly TRBD1 (5 bases). This CDR3 is 17 amino acids long. V lost 2 bases, J lost 4 bases, and 20 bases lay in between. CDR1 and CDR2 from the germline V gene are MNHEY and SMNVEV (reference sequence).

The chain is built from TRBV7-8 and TRBJ1-1; tentatively, D is TRBD1 (6 bases). The CDR3 covers 17 residues. Germline CDR1 and CDR2: SGHVS and FQNEAQ. V was pared by 10 bases and J by 1 base, with 25 bases between. CDR3 in DNA: TGTGCCACCCGGCCCAGAGAGGGGGGACTTCAGAACACTGAAGCTTTCTTT. Residues: CATRPREGGLQNTEAFF.